The source of this T cell receptor (beta chain) is a study of graft-versus-host responses after intestinal transplantation. Whole-study context: The transplants performed in recipients were multivisceral, liver-intestinal, or isolated intestinal. Every recipient had anti-thymocyte globulin induction and 2 to 4 years of tacrolimus plus steroids.

This CDR3 comprises 14 residues. Germline lookup yields CDR1 SGHKS and CDR2 YYEKEE (reference sequence). V lost 3 bases and J lost 3; bases outside the gene matches: 3. The data were produced by immunoSEQ multiplex PCR, yet TCRdb's version contains in-frame clones alone and is incomplete. The table lists approximately 12,000 clones, about four fifths of them singletons, with over 8.5% in the top ten. This specimen consisted of PBMCs, obtained roughly 310 days after intestinal transplant. This receptor was obtained from a human patient who received an intestinal transplant, so some T cells may come from the graft donor. This rearrangement joins TRBV5-5 to TRBJ2-7; the match to TRBD2 covers 10 bases. The chain's CDR3 is CASSSSSGSYEQYF. The CDR3 coding sequence is TGTGCCAGCAGCTCTTCTAGCGGGAGCTACGAGCAGTACTTC. The full variable domain, its missing parts supplied by reference TRBV5-5 and TRBJ2-7, is DAGVTQSPTHLIKTRGQQVTLRCSPISGHKSVSWYQQVLGQGPQFIFQYYEKEERGRGNFPDRFSARQFPNYSSELNVNALLLGDSALYLCASSSSSGSYEQYFGPGTRLTVT.